Given below is one T cell receptor beta chain in context. Antigen: not known. The data belong to a study of T cell repertoires in cytomegalovirus infection. Study-level information: Carrying CMV and the relevant HLA type showed in public TCR beta signatures.

MiXCR, applied by TCRdb to the reads, yields one record per CDR3 protein. The sample lists more than 400,000 distinct CDR3 sequences; less than 30% were seen once. Regarding the study as a whole: Totalled public TCR beta family frequency picked out people who carried CMV plus the relevant HLA. Ex vivo responses were dominated by HLA-C-restricted CMV-specific TCR beta clonotypes.

With 8 bases removed from V and 5 bases from J, the gap between germline ends came to 18 bases. This CDR3 contains 14 residues. Per the germline V gene, CDR1 is SGHVS and CDR2 is FNYEAQ. The chain is built from TRBV7-6 and TRBJ1-1, with D possibly TRBD1 on 5 matching bases. This receptor was identified in a human donor in good health (CMV status not recorded). Some clones in this sample may be carry-over from other donors' samples. What was sequenced was PBMCs. The CDR3 region is CASRPPGGDTEAFF. In DNA, the CDR3 is TGTGCCAGCCGTCCGCCGGGGGGGGATACTGAAGCTTTCTTT.